This record looks at one T cell receptor beta chain sequence and its context. The data stem from a study of cytomegalovirus exposure and HLA in healthy donors. Vbeta (60) and Jbeta (13) primers were used in the PCR. This table comes from immunoSEQ multiplex PCR, and its TCRdb copy is limited to in-frame clones, with some not included. The table lists about 150,000 clones, roughly three quarters of them singletons. The CDR3 sequence is 15 residues long. The germline CDR1 and CDR2 sequences are SGHRS and YFSETQ. The trim removed 0 bases at V and 0 bases at J, leaving 2 bases unmatched. The TCR comes from a man aged 30 to 45 in good health and CMV-seropositive. The specimen was PBMCs. The J gene is TRBJ2-7, the V gene TRBV5-1; 8 positions agree with TRBD2. CDR3 bases: TGCGCCAGCAGCTTGGTGACTAGCGTCTCCTACGAGCAGTACTTC. This translates into CASSLVTSVSYEQYF.